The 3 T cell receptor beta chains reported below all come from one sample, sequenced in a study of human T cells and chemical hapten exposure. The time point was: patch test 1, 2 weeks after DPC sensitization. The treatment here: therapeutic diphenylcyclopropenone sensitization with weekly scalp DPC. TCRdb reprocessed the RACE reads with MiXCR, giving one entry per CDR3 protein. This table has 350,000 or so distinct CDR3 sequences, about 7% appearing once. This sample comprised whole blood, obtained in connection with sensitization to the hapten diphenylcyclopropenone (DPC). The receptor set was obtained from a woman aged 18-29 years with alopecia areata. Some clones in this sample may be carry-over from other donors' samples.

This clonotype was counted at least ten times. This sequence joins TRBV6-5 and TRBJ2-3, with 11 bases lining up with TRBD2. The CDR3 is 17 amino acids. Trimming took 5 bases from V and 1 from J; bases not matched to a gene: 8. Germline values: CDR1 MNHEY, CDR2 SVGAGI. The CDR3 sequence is CASSNRGLAVGTDTQYF. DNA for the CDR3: TGTGCCAGCAGTAACCGGGGACTAGCGGTGGGCACAGATACGCAGTATTTT.

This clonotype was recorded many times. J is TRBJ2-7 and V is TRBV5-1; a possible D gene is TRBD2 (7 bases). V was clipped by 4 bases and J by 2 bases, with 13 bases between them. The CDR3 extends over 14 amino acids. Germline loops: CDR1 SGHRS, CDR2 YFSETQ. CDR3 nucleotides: TGCGCCAGCAGCGTCGCCGGGGGGCCCTACGAGCAGTACTTC. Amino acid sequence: CASSVAGGPYEQYF.

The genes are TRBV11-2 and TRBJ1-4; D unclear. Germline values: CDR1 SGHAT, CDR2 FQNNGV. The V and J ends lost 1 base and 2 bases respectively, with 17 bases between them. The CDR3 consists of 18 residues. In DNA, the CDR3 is TGTGCCAGCAGCTTAGGTCACCGCGGCCCCACGACTAATGAAAAACTGTTTTTT. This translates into CASSLGHRGPTTNEKLFF.